This T cell receptor (beta chain) was retrieved from a study of regulatory T cells in long-lasting Graves disease. Time point here: newly diagnosed GD, antithyroid drugs for less than 3 months. The TCR library was prepared using RNA isolated from PBMCs. The CDR3 totals 13 residues. V shed 5 bases and J 10 bases; nucleotides not matched to a gene: 6. Germline CDR1 is MGHRA and CDR2 is YSYEKL. Construction of TCR beta libraries relied on iRepertoire HTBI primers and on Arm-PCR targeting CDR3 regions. From the multiplex PCR reads, TCRdb called clonotypes with MiXCR, one entry per CDR3 protein. The top ten hold about a quarter of the sample, which has 350,000 to 500,000 distinct CDR3 sequences, roughly 15% seen once. These same records also appear under a second study, on T cells in Graves' hyperthyroidism and ophthalmopathy.

The receptor comes from a woman aged 18 to 35 with Graves disease. The chain has TRBV4-1 and TRBJ2-1; 9 nucleotides align to TRBD2. The sample was peripheral blood mononuclear cells (PBMCs), taken at new diagnosis, from a patient treated with antithyroid drugs. CDR3 coding DNA: TGCGCCAGCAGCGTTAGCGGGAGAGACGAGCAGTTCTTC. The encoded protein is CASSVSGRDEQFF.